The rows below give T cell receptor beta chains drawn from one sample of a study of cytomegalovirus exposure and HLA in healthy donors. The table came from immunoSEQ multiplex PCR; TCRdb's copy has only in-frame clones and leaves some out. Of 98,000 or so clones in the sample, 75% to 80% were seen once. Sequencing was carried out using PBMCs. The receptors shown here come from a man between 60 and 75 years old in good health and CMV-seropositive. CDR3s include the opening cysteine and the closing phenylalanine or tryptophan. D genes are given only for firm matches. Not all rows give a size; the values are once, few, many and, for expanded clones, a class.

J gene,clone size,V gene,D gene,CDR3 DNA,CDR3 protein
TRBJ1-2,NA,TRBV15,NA,TGTGCCACCAGCAGAGCAATCACGGGATATGGCTACACCTTC,CATSRAITGYGYTF
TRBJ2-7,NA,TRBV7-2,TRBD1,TGTGCCAGCAGCCCACAGGGGGCCTCCTACGAGCAGTACTTC,CASSPQGASYEQYF
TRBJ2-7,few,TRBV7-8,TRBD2,TGTGCCAGCAGCCCCCACCGGACTAGCGGGGGGAGGACCTACGAGCAGTACTTC,CASSPHRTSGGRTYEQYF
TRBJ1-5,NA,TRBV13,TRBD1,TGTGCCAGCAGTGCCCAGGGACAGCAAAATCAGCCCCAGCATTTT,CASSAQGQQNQPQHF
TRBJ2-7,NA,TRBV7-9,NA,TGTGCCAGCAGCACTCCACTCCTCTACGAGCAGTACTTC,CASSTPLLYEQYF
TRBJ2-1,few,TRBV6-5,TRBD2,TGTGCCATCACTAACCCCATAGCGGGTGGTGAGCAGTTCTTC,CAITNPIAGGEQFF
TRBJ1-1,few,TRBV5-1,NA,TGCGCCAGCAGCTTGGGAGGAGGTAGGGACACTGAAGCTTTCTTT,CASSLGGGRDTEAFF
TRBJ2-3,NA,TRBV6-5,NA,TGTGCCAGCAGTTATGGGGGGGGGCAGAGCACAGATACGCAGTATTTT,CASSYGGGQSTDTQYF
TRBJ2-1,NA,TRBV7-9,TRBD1,TGTGCCAGCAGCTCGGGACAGGGAATCTTCGGTTCCTACAATGAGCAGTTCTTC,CASSSGQGIFGSYNEQFF
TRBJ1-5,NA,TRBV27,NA,TGTGCCAGCAAACCCCAACAGATTAGCAATCAGCCCCAGCATTTT,CASKPQQISNQPQHF
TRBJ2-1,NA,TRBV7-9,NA,TGTGCCAGCAGCCCCCGGAGTATCTTGTTCTTC,CASSPRSILFF
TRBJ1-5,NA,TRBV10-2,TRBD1,TGCGCCTGCAACCAAGGGGGCGCGGGGCAGCCCCAGCATTTT,CACNQGGAGQPQHF
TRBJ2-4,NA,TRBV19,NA,TGTGCCAGTAGGGAGACAGTATTAGCCAAAAACATTCAGTACTTC,CASRETVLAKNIQYF
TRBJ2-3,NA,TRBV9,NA,TGTGCCAGCAGCGTAGGCCCAGGGTGGACAGATACGCAGTATTTT,CASSVGPGWTDTQYF
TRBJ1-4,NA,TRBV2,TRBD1,TGTGCCAGCAGTGACCCGTCGACAGGGGGCGATGAAAAACTGTTTTTT,CASSDPSTGGDEKLFF
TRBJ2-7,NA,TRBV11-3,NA,TGTGCCAGCAGCTTAGAGTCAGGCCGGGAGCAGTACTTC,CASSLESGREQYF
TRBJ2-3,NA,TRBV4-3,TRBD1,TGCGCCAGCAGCCAAACGGACAGGGCCCAAACAGATACGCAGTATTTT,CASSQTDRAQTDTQYF
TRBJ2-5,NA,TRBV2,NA,TGTGCCAGCAGTGCCTACAGGGAGACCCAGTACTTC,CASSAYRETQYF
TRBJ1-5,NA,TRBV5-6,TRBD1,TGTGCCGGCAGCTGGACAGGGGGGAGCAATCAGCCCCAGCATTTT,CAGSWTGGSNQPQHF
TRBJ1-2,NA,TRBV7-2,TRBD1,TGTGCCAGCACCCCCGCAGGGGGGAGCTATGGCTACACCTTC,CASTPAGGSYGYTF
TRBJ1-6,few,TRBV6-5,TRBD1,TGTGCCAGCAGACGCGGACAGGGGAATTCACCCCTCCACTTT,CASRRGQGNSPLHF
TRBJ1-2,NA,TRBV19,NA,TGTGCCAGTGCGGGGTCCACGGGAACCTTCTATGGCTACACCTTC,CASAGSTGTFYGYTF
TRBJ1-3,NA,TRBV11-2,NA,TGTGCCAGCAGCTTAGCAGGGCCTGGAAACACCATATATTTT,CASSLAGPGNTIYF
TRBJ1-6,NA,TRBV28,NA,TGTGCCAGCAGTTCACGGGTAGGGAGCGGTTCACCCCTCCACTTT,CASSSRVGSGSPLHF
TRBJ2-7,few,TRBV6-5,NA,TGTGCCAGCAGAGGCGGAGGCCACGAGCAGTACTTC,CASRGGGHEQYF
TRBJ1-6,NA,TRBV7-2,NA,TGTGCCAGCAGCTACCAGGGGTCTTCACCCCTCCACTTT,CASSYQGSSPLHF
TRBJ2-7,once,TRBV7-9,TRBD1,TGTTCCAGCAGTAGCAGGGGACAGACCCCCTACGAGCAGTACTTC,CSSSSRGQTPYEQYF
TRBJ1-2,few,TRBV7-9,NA,TGTGCCAGCAGCGCGGCAGGGAACTATGGCTACACCTTC,CASSAAGNYGYTF
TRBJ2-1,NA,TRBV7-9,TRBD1,TGTGCCAGCAGCCCCGGGACAGGGTACAATGAGCAGTTCTTC,CASSPGTGYNEQFF
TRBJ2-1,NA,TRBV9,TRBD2,TGTGCCAGCAGCGCCTTTCGGAGCGGGGGGGAGCAGTTCTTC,CASSAFRSGGEQFF
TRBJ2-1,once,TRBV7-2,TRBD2,TGTGCCAGCAGCCCCCGGACTAGTTACAATGAGCAGTTCTTC,CASSPRTSYNEQFF
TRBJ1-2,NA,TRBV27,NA,TGTGCCAGCAGTACCCTGGGGGCGCGAGGCTATGGCTACACCTTC,CASSTLGARGYGYTF
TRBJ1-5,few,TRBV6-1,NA,TGTGCCAGCAGTGAGTGGAGGGGCAATCAGCCCCAGCATTTT,CASSEWRGNQPQHF
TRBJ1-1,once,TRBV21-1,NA,TGTGCCAGCAGCATGGGGACAGTAAAGAACACTGAAGCTTTCTTT,CASSMGTVKNTEAFF
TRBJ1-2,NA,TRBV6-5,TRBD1,TGTGCCAGCAGTTTGACAGGGAGAAACTATGGCTACACCTTC,CASSLTGRNYGYTF
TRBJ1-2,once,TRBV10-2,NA,TGCGCCAGCAGGCAAGGGAGGGATGGCTACACCTTC,CASRQGRDGYTF
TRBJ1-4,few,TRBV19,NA,TGTGCCAGTAGGAGGGCCGGGTCTAATGAAAAACTGTTTTTT,CASRRAGSNEKLFF
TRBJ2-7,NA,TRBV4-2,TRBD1,TGTGCCAGCAGTCCTCCCGACAGGGCACACGAGCAGTACTTC,CASSPPDRAHEQYF
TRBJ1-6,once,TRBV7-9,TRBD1,TGTGCCAGCAGCGCCAGACAGGGCCCGAATTCACCCCTCCACTTT,CASSARQGPNSPLHF
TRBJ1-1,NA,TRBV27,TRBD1,TGTGCCACCCTTGGGTACGGACAGGGTTTTATCGCTGAAGCTTTCTTT,CATLGYGQGFIAEAFF
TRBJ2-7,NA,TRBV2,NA,TGTGCCAGCAAGGGGCAGGCGGCCTACGAGCAGTACTTC,CASKGQAAYEQYF
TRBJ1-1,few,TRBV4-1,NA,TGCGCCAGCAGCCCAGCCGGGGGGAACACTGAAGCTTTCTTT,CASSPAGGNTEAFF
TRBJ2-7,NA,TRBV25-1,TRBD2,TGTGCCAGCAGTATCGGCGGAGCGGGAGCCTACGAGCAGTACTTC,CASSIGGAGAYEQYF
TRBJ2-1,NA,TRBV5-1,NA,TGCGCCAGCAGCTTGGGAGGGAATGAGCAGTTCTTC,CASSLGGNEQFF
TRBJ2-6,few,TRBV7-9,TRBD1,TGTGCCAGCAGGAGCTGGGACAGCCCTGGGGCCAACGTCCTGACTTTC,CASRSWDSPGANVLTF
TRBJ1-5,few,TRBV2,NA,TGTGCCAGCAGTGAAGGGGGGAGGGGGTCACCCCAGCCCCAGCATTTT,CASSEGGRGSPQPQHF
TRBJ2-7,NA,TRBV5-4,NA,TGTGCCAGCTACGAGCAGTACTTC,CASYEQYF